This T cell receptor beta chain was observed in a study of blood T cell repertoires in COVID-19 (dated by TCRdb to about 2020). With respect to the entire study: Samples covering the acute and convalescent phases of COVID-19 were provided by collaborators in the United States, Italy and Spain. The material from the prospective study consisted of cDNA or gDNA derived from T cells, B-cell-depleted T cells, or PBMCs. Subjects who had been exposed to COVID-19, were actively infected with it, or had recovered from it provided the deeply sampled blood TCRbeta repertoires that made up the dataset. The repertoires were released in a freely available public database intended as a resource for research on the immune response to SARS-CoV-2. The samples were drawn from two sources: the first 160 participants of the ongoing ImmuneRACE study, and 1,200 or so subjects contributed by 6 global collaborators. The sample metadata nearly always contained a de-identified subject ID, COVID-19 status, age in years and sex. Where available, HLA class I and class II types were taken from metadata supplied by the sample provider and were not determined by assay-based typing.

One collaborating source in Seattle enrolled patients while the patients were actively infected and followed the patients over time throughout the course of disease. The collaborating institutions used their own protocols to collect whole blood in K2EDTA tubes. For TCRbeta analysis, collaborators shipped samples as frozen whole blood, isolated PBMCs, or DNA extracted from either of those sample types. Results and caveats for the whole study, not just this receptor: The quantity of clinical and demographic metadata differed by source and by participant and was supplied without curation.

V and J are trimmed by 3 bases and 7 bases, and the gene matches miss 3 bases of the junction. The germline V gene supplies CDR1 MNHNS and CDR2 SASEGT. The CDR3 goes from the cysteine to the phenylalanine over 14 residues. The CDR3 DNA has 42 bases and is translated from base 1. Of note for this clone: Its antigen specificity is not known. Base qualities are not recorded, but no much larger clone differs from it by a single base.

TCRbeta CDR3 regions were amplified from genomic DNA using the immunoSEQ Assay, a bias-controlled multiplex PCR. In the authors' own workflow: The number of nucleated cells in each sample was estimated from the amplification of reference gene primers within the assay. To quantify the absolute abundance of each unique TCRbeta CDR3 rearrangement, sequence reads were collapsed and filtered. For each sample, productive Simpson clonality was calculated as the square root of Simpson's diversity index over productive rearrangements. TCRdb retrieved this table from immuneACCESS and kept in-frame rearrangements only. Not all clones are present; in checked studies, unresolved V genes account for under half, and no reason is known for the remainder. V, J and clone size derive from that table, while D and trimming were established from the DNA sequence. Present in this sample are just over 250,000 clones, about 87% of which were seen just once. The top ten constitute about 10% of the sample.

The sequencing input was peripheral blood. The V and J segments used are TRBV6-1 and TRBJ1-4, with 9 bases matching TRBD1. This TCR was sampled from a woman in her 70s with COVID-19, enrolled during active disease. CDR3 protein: CASSDRTGAEKLFF. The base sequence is TGTGCCAGCAGTGACCGGACAGGGGCTGAAAAACTGTTTTTT.